Following are 29 T cell receptor beta chains from one sample sequenced in a study of cytomegalovirus exposure and HLA in healthy donors. The PCR employed 60 Vbeta primers together with 13 Jbeta primers. The protocol was immunoSEQ multiplex PCR, while the TCRdb copy is restricted to in-frame clones and leaves out a portion. The sample consists of about 150,000 clones, around 84% of them appearing once. Sample: PBMCs. The source of these receptors is a woman under 30 in good health and CMV-seronegative.

V is TRBV9 and J is TRBJ2-7; TRBD2 matches 10 bases. V was clipped by 0 bases and J by 6 bases; unmatched bases: 3. The CDR3 covers 14 residues. The V gene's germline CDR1 is SGDLS and CDR2 YYNGEE. The CDR3 here is CASSVGLAGVEQYF. The CDR3 coding sequence is TGTGCCAGCAGCGTAGGGCTAGCGGGGGTCGAGCAGTACTTC.

The chain's CDR3 is CASSRGGTADTQYF. CDR3 DNA: TGTGCCAGCTCACGGGGCGGGACGGCAGATACGCAGTATTTT. The chain employs TRBV25-1 and TRBJ2-3; TRBD2 is a possible D gene (6 bases). V lost 8 bases to trimming and J lost 4 bases, with 16 bases between them. The CDR3 covers 14 residues. Germline CDR1 MGHDK, CDR2 SYGVNS.

CDR3 region: CAMAGMNTEAFF. CDR3 nucleotide sequence: TGTGCCATGGCAGGGATGAACACTGAAGCTTTCTTT. The chain carries TRBV6-1 and TRBJ1-1; D is possibly TRBD1 (5 bases). V was clipped by 10 bases and J by 0 bases, with 9 bases between them. CDR1 is MNHNS, CDR2 SASEGT, per germline. The CDR3 has 12 amino acids.

The rearrangement links TRBV7-2 to TRBJ2-5, with D unclear. The germline V and J ends were trimmed by 5 bases and 11 bases, with 24 bases remaining between them. The CDR3 is 15 residues long. Germline V CDR1 and CDR2: SGHTA, FQGNSA. The CDR3 reads CASSPIGFLRMEQYF. As DNA, the CDR3 is TGTGCCAGCAGCCCCATCGGCTTCCTACGGATGGAGCAGTACTTC.

This chain connects TRBV5-1 to TRBJ2-5; a weak D match, TRBD2 (5 bases). The germline CDR1 and CDR2 sequences are SGHRS and YFSETQ. This CDR3 is built from 14 residues. Trimming stripped 0 bases from V and 5 bases from J, with 11 bases between. The CDR3 nucleotides read TGCGCCAGCAGCTTGGAACTAGGGCACGAGACCCAGTACTTC. As protein: CASSLELGHETQYF.

The chain links TRBV2 to TRBJ2-7; D is possibly TRBD1 (6 bases). CDR3 size: 14 residues. Germline lookup yields CDR1 SNHLY and CDR2 FYNNEI. V was pared by 3 bases and J by 5 bases, with 14 bases between. The CDR3 DNA is TGTGCCAGCAGTGATCTGGGGGCAAAGGACGAGCAGTACTTC. It codes for CASSDLGAKDEQYF.

A word on this clone: At one end the junction does not follow the germline gene, possibly because of a read error. Other DNA variants within this sample encode the same CDR3. This sequence joins TRBV7-9 and TRBJ1-1; D gene uncertain. The germline V gene encodes CDR1 SEHNR and CDR2 FQNEAQ (reference sequence). CDR3 length: 12 residues. CDR3 nucleotide sequence: TGTTCCAGCAGCTTCCCGGGCACTGAAGCTTTCTTT. Amino acid sequence: CSSSFPGTEAFF.

V gene TRBV28 combines with J gene TRBJ2-7; perhaps TRBD1 as D (6 bases). The CDR3 has 14 amino acids. With 6 bases removed from V and 2 bases from J, the gap between germline ends came to 14 bases. Germline assignment: CDR1 MDHEN and CDR2 SYDVKM. The CDR3 loop reads CASSASGTTYEQYF. CDR3 bases: TGTGCCAGCAGCGCATCGGGGACAACCTACGAGCAGTACTTC.

This chain uses TRBV18 with TRBJ1-2; the D gene is possibly TRBD1 (6 bases). Between the trimmed V and J ends, which lost 3 bases and 0 bases, there was a span of 8 bases. Looked up from germline, CDR1 is KGHSH and CDR2 is LQKENI. The CDR3 runs 14 residues. CDR3 nucleotide sequence: TGTGCCAGCTCACCGGACAGAGCTAACTATGGCTACACCTTC. It encodes CASSPDRANYGYTF.

The chain couples TRBV7-2 to TRBJ1-2, with TRBD1 identical over 9 bases. CDR3 length equals 15 residues. Germline CDR1 and CDR2: SGHTA and FQGNSA. V shed 5 bases, J shed 7 bases, and the junction held 11 bases outside the gene matches. The CDR3 here is CASSPPGQGLGGYTF. The CDR3 DNA reads as TGTGCCAGCAGCCCCCCGGGACAGGGACTTGGTGGCTACACCTTC.

V usage is TRBV6-5 and J usage is TRBJ1-4, with TRBD1 matching 7 bases. The ends lost 5 bases at V and 7 bases at J; junction bases unmatched: 10. The CDR3 contains 15 residues. The germline V gene encodes CDR1 MNHEY and CDR2 SVGAGI. The DNA for the CDR3 is TGTGCCAGCAGTCCTTTGGGAAGGGGGCTTGAAAAACTGTTTTTT. Translated, it gives CASSPLGRGLEKLFF.

V usage is TRBV28 and J usage is TRBJ1-2; 8 bases line up with TRBD1. The ends lost 6 bases at V and 3 bases at J; junction bases unmatched: 9. The CDR3 is made up of 15 amino acids. Looked up from germline, CDR1 is MDHEN and CDR2 is SYDVKM. The CDR3 DNA reads TGTGCCAGCAGCCGCCCAGGGACAGGTCACTATGGCTACACCTTC. It yields the protein CASSRPGTGHYGYTF.

V and J are TRBV19 and TRBJ2-1, with 9 bases lining up with TRBD1. The germline V gene has CDR1 LNHDA and CDR2 SQIVND (reference sequence). This CDR3 region has 15 residues. With V trimmed by 4 bases and J by 1 base, 2 bases remained unmatched. The CDR3 spells CASSTGTGSYNEQFF. CDR3 in DNA: TGTGCCAGTAGTACCGGGACAGGGTCCTACAATGAGCAGTTCTTC.

The chain carries TRBV27 and TRBJ2-4; TRBD2 is a possible D gene (6 bases). This CDR3 contains 14 residues. V gave up 4 bases and J gave up 8 bases, with 15 bases separating them. Germline V gene lookup returns CDR1 MNHEY and CDR2 SMNVEV (reference sequence). The DNA for the CDR3 is TGTGCCAGCAGTTACGGGACTGGACACGACATTCAGTACTTC. It yields the protein CASSYGTGHDIQYF.

This clone was counted a few times. The chain has TRBV28 and TRBJ2-1, with D uncertain. Trimming took off 7 bases at V and 7 bases at J, with 11 bases between the two ends. The CDR3 has 12 amino acids. Germline assignment: CDR1 MDHEN and CDR2 SYDVKM. CDR3 loop: CASTTSRNEQFF. The DNA of the CDR3 is TGTGCCAGCACTACCTCCAGGAATGAGCAGTTCTTC.

The J gene is TRBJ2-2, the V gene TRBV5-1; possible D gene TRBD1, 5 bases. This CDR3 has 14 amino acids. The ends were cut back, 3 bases at V and 1 base at J, with 7 bases in the middle. The germline CDR1 and CDR2 sequences are SGHRS and YFSETQ. DNA of the CDR3: TGCGCCAGCAGCTACGGACAGAACACCGGGGAGCTGTTTTTT. Translated, it gives CASSYGQNTGELFF. Based on the CDR3 plus reference TRBV5-1 and TRBJ2-2, the full variable domain is KAGVTQTPRYLIKTRGQQVTLSCSPISGHRSVSWYQQTPGQGLQFLFEYFSETQRNKGNFPGRFSGRQFSNSRSEMNVSTLELGDSALYLCASSYGQNTGELFFGEGSRLTVL.

This clone appeared a few times. The chain couples TRBV18 to TRBJ2-5; D ambiguous. The CDR3 loop spans 15 amino acids. V lost 0 bases and J lost 9, with 17 bases in between. Germline-derived CDR1 and CDR2 are KGHSH and LQKENI. CDR3 sequence (DNA): TGTGCCAGCTCACCACCCGTGCCCTCCGCGTTGGCCCAGTACTTC. This encodes CASSPPVPSALAQYF.

The CDR3 nucleotides read TGCGCCAGCAGCCAAGATCTCTCTAGCGGGGGTTTTTCCTCCTACAATGAGCAGTTCTTC. This codes for CASSQDLSSGGFSSYNEQFF. V is TRBV4-3 and J is TRBJ2-1, with 10 nucleotides matching TRBD2. From germline, CDR1 is LGHNA and CDR2 YSLEER. This CDR3 spans 20 amino acids. J gave up 0 bases and V 0 bases, and 11 bases lay outside the gene matches.

V is TRBV7-2 and J is TRBJ1-2, with 7 bases identical to TRBD1. From germline, CDR1 is SGHTA and CDR2 FQGNSA. The CDR3 runs to 15 residues. J lost 5 bases, V lost 0 bases, and 6 bases had no gene match. The DNA of the CDR3 is TGTGCCAGCAGCTTAGCGGCGACAGGGTTTTATGGCTACACCTTC. This sequence encodes CASSLAATGFYGYTF. The full variable domain, with the rest looked up from reference TRBV7-2 and TRBJ1-2, is GAGVSQSPSNKVTEKGKDVELRCDPISGHTALYWYRQSLGQGLEFLIYFQGNSAPDKSGLPSDRFSAERTGGSVSTLTIQRTQQEDSAVYLCASSLAATGFYGYTFGSGTRLTVV.

This clone was seen only a few times. The rearrangement uses TRBV7-2 and TRBJ2-3, with D possibly TRBD2 on 6 matching bases. The CDR3 loop spans 13 amino acids. The V and J ends lost 1 base and 14 bases respectively, with 16 bases between them. Germline assignment: CDR1 SGHTA and CDR2 FQGNSA. The CDR3 region has the DNA TGTGCCAGCAGCTTAGACGCGGGAAGGAACGGGTATTTT. Protein sequence: CASSLDAGRNGYF.

The gene calls are TRBV6-6 and TRBJ1-5; no clear D. The CDR3 covers 16 residues. V was trimmed by 6 bases and J by 2 bases, leaving 17 bases between them. CDR1 and CDR2 (germline): MNHNY, SVGAGI (reference sequence). CDR3 amino acids: CASSPGRGDGNQPQHF. The DNA for the CDR3 is TGTGCCAGCAGCCCCGGCCGCGGGGATGGCAATCAGCCCCAGCATTTT.

This chain joins TRBV4-1 and TRBJ2-2; 15 nucleotides align to TRBD2. With V trimmed by 4 bases and J by 5 bases, 5 bases remained unmatched. There are 17 residues in the CDR3. Germline V gene data show CDR1 as MGHRA and CDR2 as YSYEKL. The CDR3 nucleotides read TGCGCCAGCAGCCCCGGACTAGCGGGAGGGCTGACCGGGGAGCTGTTTTTT. Translated, it gives CASSPGLAGGLTGELFF.

The chain couples TRBV6-5 to TRBJ1-2; no reliable D call. CDR1 and CDR2 (germline): MNHEY, SVGAGI. This CDR3 comprises 13 residues. The V end was cut by 6 bases, the J end by 0 bases, with 8 bases between. The CDR3 DNA reads as TGTGCCAGCAGCCGTACGGCTAACTATGGCTACACCTTC. Its protein is CASSRTANYGYTF.

The DNA of the CDR3 is TGTGCCAGCAGTGAATATACAGGGGGGGAGACCCAGTACTTC. It encodes CASSEYTGGETQYF. This chain connects TRBV2 to TRBJ2-5; 8 bases line up with TRBD1. CDR1 SNHLY and CDR2 FYNNEI come from the germline V gene. Trimming removed 2 bases from V and 5 bases from J; junction bases left unmatched: 4. The CDR3 spans 14 residues. The complete variable domain, with remaining parts taken from reference TRBV2 and TRBJ2-5, reads EPEVTQTPSHQVTQMGQEVILRCVPISNHLYFYWYRQILGQKVEFLVSFYNNEISEKSEIFDDQFSVERPDGSNFTLKIRSTKLEDSAMYFCASSEYTGGETQYFGPGTRLLVL.

This clone was counted between two and nine times. The chain carries TRBV11-3 and TRBJ2-1; D is perhaps TRBD1 (6 bases). V was shortened by 5 bases and J by 2 bases, with 13 bases between the two germline ends. The CDR3 runs 15 residues. Per germline, CDR1 SGHNT and CDR2 YENEEA. CDR3 coding DNA: TGTGCCAGCAGCGGGGGCCGGGGCCCCTACAATGAGCAGTTCTTC. Protein product: CASSGGRGPYNEQFF.

The chain couples TRBV10-2 to TRBJ1-6; no clear D. The CDR3 is made up of 14 amino acids. V was trimmed by 7 bases and J by 10 bases, leaving 17 bases between them. Germline-derived CDR1 and CDR2 are WSHSY and SAAADI. Here the CDR3 DNA reads TGCGCCAGCACCGAAGCGGGGTCTGGCTCACCCCTCCACTTT. It yields the protein CASTEAGSGSPLHF.

This clone was counted once. This rearrangement joins TRBV10-3 to TRBJ1-5, with a tentative D call TRBD1 (5 bases). This CDR3 has 13 residues. V was pared by 4 bases and J by 7 bases, with 11 bases between. Germline V gene data show CDR1 as ENHRY and CDR2 as SYGVKD. CDR3 loop: CAISGQQEQPQHF. The CDR3 DNA follows: TGTGCCATCAGTGGACAGCAAGAACAGCCCCAGCATTTT.

V gene TRBV6-5 combines with J gene TRBJ2-3, with D maybe TRBD1 (5 bases). Trimming cost V 10 bases and J 2 bases, with 16 bases left between them. CDR1 MNHEY and CDR2 SVGAGI come from the germline V gene. This CDR3 has 14 amino acids. The CDR3 sequence: CATKQGVTTDTQYF. The DNA for the CDR3 is TGTGCCACCAAGCAAGGGGTAACCACAGATACGCAGTATTTT.

V is TRBV7-2 and J is TRBJ2-1, with 11 bases matching TRBD2. Germline assignment: CDR1 SGHTA and CDR2 FQGNSA. The junction had 8 bases not matched to a gene; V was cut back by 5 bases and J by 8 bases. The CDR3 contains 15 residues. CDR3 nucleotides: TGTGCCAGCAGCACTAGCGGGAGTGTCCGCGATGAGCAGTTCTTC. Protein: CASSTSGSVRDEQFF.